This T cell receptor (beta chain) was captured in a study of T cell responses to AZD1222 COVID-19 vaccine. As for this clone: Its specificity is unknown.

Whole-study findings and limits: A rise in Spike-specific TCR breadth and depth followed two AZD1222 doses.

The CDR3 totals 16 residues. The J segment lost 3 bases and the V segment lost 4 bases, leaving 10 bases of the junction unmatched. Germline V CDR1 and CDR2: MDHEN, SYDVKM. Generated by immunoSEQ multiplex PCR, the TCRdb table keeps only in-frame clones and is missing some. Among over 70,000 clones listed, roughly 80% were seen once. The receptor comes from an adult who received the MenACWY meningococcal vaccine as a control. This specimen was peripheral blood, taken 28 days after the second dose of the MenACWY control vaccine. This chain links TRBV28 with TRBJ1-1, with 8 bases fitting TRBD1. Written as DNA, the CDR3 is TGTGCCAGCAGTTCCTACCGACAGGGGATGCACACTGAAGCTTTCTTT. Translating gives CASSSYRQGMHTEAFF.